This TCR beta chain comes out of a study of T cell responses to AZD1222 COVID-19 vaccine. Study conclusions and caveats: At baseline, just a handful of AZD1222 recipients tested seropositive. Increased Spike-specific TCR breadth and depth were observed after two AZD1222 doses.

Trimming stripped 5 bases from V and 0 bases from J, with 9 bases between. Per the germline V gene, CDR1 is SGHRS and CDR2 is YFSETQ. This CDR3 spans 14 amino acids. Generated by immunoSEQ multiplex PCR, the TCRdb table keeps only in-frame clones and is missing some. The data show over 65,000 clones, around 90% seen once. In the case of this clone: Its target is not known.

The sequence was collected from an adult in good health. The gene calls are TRBV5-1 and TRBJ1-5, with TRBD1 as a possible D gene (5 bases). The material sequenced was peripheral blood, taken on day 0 of MenACWY control vaccination. Here the CDR3 reads CASRTVYSNQPQHF. The CDR3 DNA reads TGCGCCAGCAGGACAGTCTATAGCAATCAGCCCCAGCATTTT. Full variable domain (outside the CDR3, taken from reference TRBV5-1 and TRBJ1-5): KAGVTQTPRYLIKTRGQQVTLSCSPISGHRSVSWYQQTPGQGLQFLFEYFSETQRNKGNFPGRFSGRQFSNSRSEMNVSTLELGDSALYLCASRTVYSNQPQHFGDGTRLSIL.